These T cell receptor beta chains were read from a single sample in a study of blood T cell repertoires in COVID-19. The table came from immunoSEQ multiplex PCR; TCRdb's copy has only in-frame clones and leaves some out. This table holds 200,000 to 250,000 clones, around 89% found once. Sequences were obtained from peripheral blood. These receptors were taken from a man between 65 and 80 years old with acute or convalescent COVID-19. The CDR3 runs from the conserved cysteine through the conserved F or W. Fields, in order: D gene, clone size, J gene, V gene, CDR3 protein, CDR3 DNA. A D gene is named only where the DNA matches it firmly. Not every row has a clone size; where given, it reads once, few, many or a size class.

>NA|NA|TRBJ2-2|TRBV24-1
CATSDLGQKNTGELFF
TGTGCCACCAGTGATTTGGGACAGAAGAACACCGGGGAGCTGTTTTTT
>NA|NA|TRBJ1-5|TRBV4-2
CASSQDGQGGQPQHF
TGTGCCAGCAGCCAAGACGGGCAGGGCGGCCAGCCCCAGCATTTT
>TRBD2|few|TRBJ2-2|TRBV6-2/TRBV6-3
CASSPGLAGRPNTGELFF
TGTGCCAGCAGTCCGGGACTAGCGGGGAGACCGAACACCGGGGAGCTGTTTTTT
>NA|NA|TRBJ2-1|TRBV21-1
CPPSSSYNEQFF
TGTCCCCCTTCGTCCTCCTACAATGAGCAGTTCTTC
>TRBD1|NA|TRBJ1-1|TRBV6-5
CASSYAGQMNTEAFF
TGTGCCAGCAGTTACGCGGGACAGATGAACACTGAAGCTTTCTTT
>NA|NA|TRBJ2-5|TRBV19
CASSTLTGFQETQYF
TGTGCCAGTAGTACACTGACGGGATTCCAAGAGACCCAGTACTTC
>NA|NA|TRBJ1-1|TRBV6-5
CASSYSTGSKTEAFF
TGTGCCAGCAGTTACTCGACAGGAAGCAAGACCGAAGCTTTCTTT
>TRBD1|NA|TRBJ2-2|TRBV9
CASSVDRGLVTGELFF
TGTGCCAGCAGCGTCGACAGGGGGCTGGTCACCGGGGAGCTGTTTTTT
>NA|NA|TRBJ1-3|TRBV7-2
CASSFLQADSGNTIYF
TGTGCCAGCAGCTTCTTACAGGCCGACTCTGGAAACACCATATATTTT
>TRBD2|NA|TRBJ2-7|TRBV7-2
CASSLTAGGRASYEQYF
TGTGCCAGCAGCTTAACGGCTGGCGGGAGGGCCTCCTACGAGCAGTACTTC
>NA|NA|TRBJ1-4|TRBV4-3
CASSQIGGKLFF
TGCGCCAGCAGCCAGATAGGGGGAAAACTGTTTTTT
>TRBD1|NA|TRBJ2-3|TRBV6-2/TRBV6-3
CASSPRTGSADTQYF
TGTGCCAGCAGCCCGCGGACAGGCTCGGCAGATACGCAGTATTTT
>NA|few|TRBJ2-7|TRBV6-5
CASSYTRSHEQYF
TGTGCCAGCAGTTACACTCGGAGCCACGAGCAGTACTTC
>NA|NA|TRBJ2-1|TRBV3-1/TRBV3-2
CASSHSRGSSYNEQFF
TGTGCCAGCAGCCATAGCCGGGGGAGCTCCTACAATGAGCAGTTCTTC